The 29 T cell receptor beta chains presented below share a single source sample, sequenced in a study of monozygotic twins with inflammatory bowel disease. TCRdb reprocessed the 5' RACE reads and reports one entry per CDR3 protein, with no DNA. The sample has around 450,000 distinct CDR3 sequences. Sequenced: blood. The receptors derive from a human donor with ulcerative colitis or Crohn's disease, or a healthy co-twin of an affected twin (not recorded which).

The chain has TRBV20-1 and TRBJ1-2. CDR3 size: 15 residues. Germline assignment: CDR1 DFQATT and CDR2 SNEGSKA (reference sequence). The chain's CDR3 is CSARGNNPLGYGYTF.

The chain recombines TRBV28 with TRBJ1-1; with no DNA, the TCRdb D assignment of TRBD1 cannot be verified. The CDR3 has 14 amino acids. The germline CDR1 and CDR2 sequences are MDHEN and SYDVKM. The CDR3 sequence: CASSLQGLSTEAFF.

This CDR3 reads CASSVSPTSSTDTQYF. This rearrangement joins TRBV12-3 or TRBV12-4 to TRBJ2-3. The CDR3 is 16 residues long.

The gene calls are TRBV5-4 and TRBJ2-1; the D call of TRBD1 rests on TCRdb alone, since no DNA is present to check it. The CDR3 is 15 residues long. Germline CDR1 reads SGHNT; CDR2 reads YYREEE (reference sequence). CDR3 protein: CASSLGYRVGNEQFF.

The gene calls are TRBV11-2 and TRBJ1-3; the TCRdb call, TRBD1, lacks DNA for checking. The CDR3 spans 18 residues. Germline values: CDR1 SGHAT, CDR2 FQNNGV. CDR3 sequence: CASSSKGLRQASGNTIYF.

CDR3 loop: CASSRKAGGSGELFF. V is TRBV7-2 and J is TRBJ2-2; TCRdb's assignment of TRBD1 cannot be checked, as there is no DNA. CDR3 size: 15 residues. CDR1 and CDR2 (germline): SGHTA, FQGNSA.

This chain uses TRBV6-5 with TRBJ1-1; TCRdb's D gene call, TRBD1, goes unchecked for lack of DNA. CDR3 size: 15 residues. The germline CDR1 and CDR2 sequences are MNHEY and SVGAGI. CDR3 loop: CASSYFEGVGAGAFF.

CDR3 region: CASSFARGEQFF. This chain joins TRBV5-8 and TRBJ2-1. Per germline, CDR1 SGHTS and CDR2 YDEGEE. The CDR3 totals 12 residues.

The CDR3 sequence is CASRAGGGTDTQYF. This chain uses TRBV6-1 with TRBJ2-3; the TCRdb call, TRBD2, lacks DNA for checking. The CDR3 is made up of 14 amino acids. Germline loops: CDR1 MNHNS, CDR2 SASEGT.

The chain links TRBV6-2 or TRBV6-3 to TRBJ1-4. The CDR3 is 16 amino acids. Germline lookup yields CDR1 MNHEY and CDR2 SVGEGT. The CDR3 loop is CASKGQAGRSNEKLFF.

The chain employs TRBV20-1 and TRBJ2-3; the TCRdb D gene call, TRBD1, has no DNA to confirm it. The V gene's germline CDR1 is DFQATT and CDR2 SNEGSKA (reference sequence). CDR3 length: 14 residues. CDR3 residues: CSARRGISTDTQYF.

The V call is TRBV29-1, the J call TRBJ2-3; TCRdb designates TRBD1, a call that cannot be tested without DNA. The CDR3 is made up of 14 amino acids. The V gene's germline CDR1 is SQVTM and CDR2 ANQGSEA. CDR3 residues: CSVEDRSQGDTQYF.

This chain's CDR3 is CASTGEMASTDPEAFF. The chain couples TRBV19 to TRBJ1-1. CDR1 and CDR2 from the germline V gene are LNHDA and SQIVND (reference sequence). The CDR3 contains 16 residues.

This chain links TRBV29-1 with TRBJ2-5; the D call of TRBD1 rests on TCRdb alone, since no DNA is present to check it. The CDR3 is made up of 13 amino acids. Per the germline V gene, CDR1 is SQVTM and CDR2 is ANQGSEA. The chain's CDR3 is CSVEGRYQETQYF.

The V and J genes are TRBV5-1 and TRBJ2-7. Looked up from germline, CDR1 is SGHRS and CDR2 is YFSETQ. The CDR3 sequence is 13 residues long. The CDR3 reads CASSPPQTYEQYF. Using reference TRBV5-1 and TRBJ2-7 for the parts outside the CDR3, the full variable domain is KAGVTQTPRYLIKTRGQQVTLSCSPISGHRSVSWYQQTPGQGLQFLFEYFSETQRNKGNFPGRFSGRQFSNSRSEMNVSTLELGDSALYLCASSPPQTYEQYFGPGTRLTVT.

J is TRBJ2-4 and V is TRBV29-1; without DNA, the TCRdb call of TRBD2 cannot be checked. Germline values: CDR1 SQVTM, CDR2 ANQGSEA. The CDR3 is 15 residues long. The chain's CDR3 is CSVEGLAGVENIQYF.

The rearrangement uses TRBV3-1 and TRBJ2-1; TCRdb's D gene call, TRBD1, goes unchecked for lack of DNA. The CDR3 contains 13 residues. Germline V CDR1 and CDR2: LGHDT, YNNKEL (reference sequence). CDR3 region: CASSHGTGGEQFF.

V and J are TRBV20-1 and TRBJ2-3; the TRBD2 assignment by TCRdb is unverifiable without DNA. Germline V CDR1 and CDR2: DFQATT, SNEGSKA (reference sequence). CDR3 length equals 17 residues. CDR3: CSASPSSGSLGVDTQYF.

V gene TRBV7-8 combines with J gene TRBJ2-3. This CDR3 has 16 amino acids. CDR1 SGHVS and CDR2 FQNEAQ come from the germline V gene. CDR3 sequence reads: CASRQAAVSATDTQYF.

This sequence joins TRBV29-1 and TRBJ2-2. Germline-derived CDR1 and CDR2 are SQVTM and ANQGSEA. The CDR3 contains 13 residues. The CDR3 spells CSFKRGNTGELFF.

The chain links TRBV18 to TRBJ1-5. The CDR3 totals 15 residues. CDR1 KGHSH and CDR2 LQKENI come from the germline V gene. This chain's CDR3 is CASSPSQSASQPQHF.

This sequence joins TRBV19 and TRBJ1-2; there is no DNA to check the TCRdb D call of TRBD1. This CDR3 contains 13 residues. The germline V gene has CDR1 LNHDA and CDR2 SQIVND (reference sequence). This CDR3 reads CASSSGTFYGYTF. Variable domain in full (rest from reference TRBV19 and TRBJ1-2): DGGITQSPKYLFRKEGQNVTLSCEQNLNHDAMYWYRQDPGQGLRLIYYSQIVNDFQKGDIAEGYSVSREKKESFPLTVTSAQKNPTAFYLCASSSGTFYGYTFGSGTRLTVV.

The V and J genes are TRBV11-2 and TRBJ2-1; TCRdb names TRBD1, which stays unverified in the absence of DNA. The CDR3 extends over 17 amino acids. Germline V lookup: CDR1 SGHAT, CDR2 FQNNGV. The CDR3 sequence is CASSLVGGGATYNEQFF. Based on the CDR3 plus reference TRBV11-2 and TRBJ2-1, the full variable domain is EAGVAQSPRYKIIEKRQSVAFWCNPISGHATLYWYQQILGQGPKLLIQFQNNGVVDDSQLPKDRFSAERLKGVDSTLKIQPAKLEDSAVYLCASSLVGGGATYNEQFFGPGTRLTVL.

The CDR3 sequence: CSVLAGVPYNEQFF. The chain is built from TRBV29-1 and TRBJ2-1; TCRdb lists TRBD2, though no DNA is available to test this call. This CDR3 contains 14 residues. Germline CDR1 reads SQVTM; CDR2 reads ANQGSEA.

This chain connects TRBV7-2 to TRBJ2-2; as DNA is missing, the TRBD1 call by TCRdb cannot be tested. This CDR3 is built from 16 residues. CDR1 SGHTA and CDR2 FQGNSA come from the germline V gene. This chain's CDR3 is CASSLWGPLNTGELFF.

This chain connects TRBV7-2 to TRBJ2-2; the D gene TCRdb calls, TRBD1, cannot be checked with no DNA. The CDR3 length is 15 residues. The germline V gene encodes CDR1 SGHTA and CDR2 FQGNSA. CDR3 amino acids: CASRAGGLNTGELFF.

CDR3 in amino acids: CASSLRLAGRSSYEQYF. The V and J genes are TRBV19 and TRBJ2-7; TCRdb picks TRBD2, but there is no DNA to check that call. CDR1 is LNHDA and CDR2 is SQIVND in the germline V gene (reference sequence). This CDR3 region has 17 residues.

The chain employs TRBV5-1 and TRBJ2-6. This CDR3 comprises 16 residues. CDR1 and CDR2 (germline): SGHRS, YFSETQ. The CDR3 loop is CASSWGASSGANVLTF.

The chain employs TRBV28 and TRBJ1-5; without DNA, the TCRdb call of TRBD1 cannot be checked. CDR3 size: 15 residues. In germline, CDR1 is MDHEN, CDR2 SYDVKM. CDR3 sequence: CASSFVGTGNQPQHF.